A selection of T cell receptor beta chains follows, all from one sample in a study of blood T cell repertoires in COVID-19. The method was immunoSEQ multiplex PCR; TCRdb's version includes in-frame clones alone and lacks a portion of them. The sample contains some 150,000 clones, around 81% of which appear only once. Material for sequencing was peripheral blood. Receptors were obtained from a woman aged 40-49 years with active or convalescent COVID-19. The CDR3 runs from the conserved cysteine through the conserved F or W. A D gene is named only where the DNA matches it firmly. Where a row states a size, it is once, few, many or the class of an expanded clone; other rows omit it.

CDR3: CASSIFQGGNEQFF; DNA: TGTGCCAGTAGTATCTTCCAGGGCGGCAATGAGCAGTTCTTC; D: -; length: 14; V: TRBV19; J: TRBJ2-1; size: -
CDR3: CASSLMVWGVFNEQFF; DNA: TGTGCCAGCAGTTTAATGGTGTGGGGGGTTTTTAATGAGCAGTTCTTC; D: -; length: 16; V: TRBV27; J: TRBJ2-1; size: -
CDR3: CASSQDQAGMNTEAFF; DNA: TGCGCCAGCAGCCAAGACCAGGCAGGGATGAACACTGAAGCTTTCTTT; D: -; length: 16; V: TRBV4-3; J: TRBJ1-1; size: -
CDR3: CASSQGPGQGNEKLFF; DNA: TGCGCCAGCAGCCAAGGTCCGGGACAGGGAAATGAAAAACTGTTTTTT; D: TRBD1; length: 16; V: TRBV4-3; J: TRBJ1-4; size: -
CDR3: CASSPDREDTQYF; DNA: TGTGCCAGCAGCCCCGACCGGGAGGATACGCAGTATTTT; D: -; length: 13; V: TRBV7-2; J: TRBJ2-3; size: once
CDR3: CATSRDLTSRTEETQYF; DNA: TGTGCCACCAGCAGAGATCTCACGTCCAGGACAGAAGAGACCCAGTACTTC; D: -; length: 17; V: TRBV15; J: TRBJ2-5; size: -
CDR3: CASSQDGRVDGYTF; DNA: TGCGCCAGCAGCCAAGATGGGAGGGTGGATGGCTACACCTTC; D: -; length: 14; V: TRBV4-1; J: TRBJ1-2; size: -
CDR3: CASSFRVAGVQETQYF; DNA: TGTGCCAGCAGCTTCCGGGTAGCGGGGGTCCAAGAGACCCAGTACTTC; D: TRBD2; length: 16; V: TRBV7-9; J: TRBJ2-5; size: -
CDR3: CATSREGQARYGYTF; DNA: TGTGCCACCAGCAGAGAAGGACAGGCACGCTATGGCTACACCTTC; D: TRBD1; length: 15; V: TRBV15; J: TRBJ1-2; size: -
CDR3: CASIEIKADRGNTGELFF; DNA: TGTGCCAGTATAGAGATAAAAGCCGACAGGGGAAACACCGGGGAGCTGTTTTTT; D: TRBD1; length: 18; V: TRBV19; J: TRBJ2-2; size: -
CDR3: CASSLSPIRGEQFF; DNA: TGCGCCAGCAGCTTAAGTCCGATACGGGGGGAGCAGTTCTTC; D: -; length: 14; V: TRBV5-1; J: TRBJ2-1; size: -
CDR3: CASNGQGRGEAFF; DNA: TGTGCCAGCAACGGACAGGGAAGAGGTGAAGCTTTCTTT; D: TRBD1; length: 13; V: TRBV2; J: TRBJ1-1; size: -
CDR3: CASSLGAPNTEAFF; DNA: TGTGCCAGTAGTCTCGGAGCCCCGAACACTGAAGCTTTCTTT; D: -; length: 14; V: TRBV19; J: TRBJ1-1; size: -
CDR3: CASSLDNRGRVGQGNIQYF; DNA: TGCGCCAGCAGCTTGGATAACAGGGGGCGCGTAGGGCAGGGGAACATTCAGTACTTC; D: TRBD1; length: 19; V: TRBV5-1; J: TRBJ2-4; size: once
CDR3: CATQEQSSYNSPLHF; DNA: TGTGCCACCCAAGAACAGAGCTCCTATAATTCACCCCTCCACTTT; D: -; length: 15; V: TRBV2; J: TRBJ1-6; size: -
CDR3: CSAPVAGSTDTQYF; DNA: TGCAGCGCCCCGGTCGCAGGGAGCACAGATACGCAGTATTTT; D: -; length: 14; V: TRBV29-1; J: TRBJ2-3; size: -
CDR3: CASSVTGKSPLHF; DNA: TGTGCCAGCAGCGTAACAGGGAAATCACCCCTCCACTTT; D: -; length: 13; V: TRBV9; J: TRBJ1-6; size: -
CDR3: CASSSQGGSGNTIYF; DNA: TGTGCCAGCAGCAGCCAGGGGGGCTCTGGAAACACCATATATTTT; D: TRBD1; length: 15; V: TRBV11-2; J: TRBJ1-3; size: -
CDR3: CASSFDRLVNTEAFF; DNA: TGTGCCAGCAGTTTCGACAGGTTAGTGAACACTGAAGCTTTCTTT; D: -; length: 15; V: TRBV6-5; J: TRBJ1-1; size: -
CDR3: CASSRPGQGFYEQYF; DNA: TGTGCCAGCAGTAGGCCGGGACAGGGTTTTTACGAGCAGTACTTC; D: TRBD1; length: 15; V: TRBV28; J: TRBJ2-7; size: -
CDR3: CASGGGPVETQYF; DNA: TGCGCCAGCGGGGGGGGGCCAGTAGAGACCCAGTACTTC; D: -; length: 13; V: TRBV5-1; J: TRBJ2-5; size: -
CDR3: CASSWDRVREKLFF; DNA: TGTGCCAGCAGTTGGGACAGGGTGCGTGAAAAACTGTTTTTT; D: TRBD1; length: 14; V: TRBV28; J: TRBJ1-4; size: -
CDR3: CASRLILGQGTSNEQFF; DNA: TGTGCCAGCAGGTTGATCTTAGGACAGGGAACTTCCAATGAGCAGTTCTTC; D: TRBD1; length: 17; V: TRBV28; J: TRBJ2-1; size: -
CDR3: CASSYSIDRLFSYNEQFF; DNA: TGTGCCAGCAGTTACTCGATAGACAGGCTGTTCTCCTACAATGAGCAGTTCTTC; D: -; length: 18; V: TRBV6-2/TRBV6-3; J: TRBJ2-1; size: -
CDR3: CASSQSYRATEAFF; DNA: TGTGCCAGCAGCCAATCGTACAGGGCTACTGAAGCTTTCTTT; D: -; length: 14; V: TRBV16; J: TRBJ1-1; size: -
CDR3: CASSLAGPNSPLHF; DNA: TGCGCCAGCAGCTTGGCAGGGCCTAATTCACCCCTCCACTTT; D: -; length: 14; V: TRBV5-1; J: TRBJ1-6; size: once
CDR3: CASSLGQGYDEQYF; DNA: TGCGCCAGCAGCTTGGGGCAGGGGTACGACGAGCAGTACTTC; D: -; length: 14; V: TRBV5-1; J: TRBJ2-7; size: -
CDR3: CASSRGNTEAFF; DNA: TGTGCCAGCAGTCGAGGGAACACTGAAGCTTTCTTT; D: -; length: 12; V: TRBV27; J: TRBJ1-1; size: -
CDR3: CSVVQGSGYTF; DNA: TGCAGCGTTGTACAGGGCAGTGGCTACACCTTC; D: -; length: 11; V: TRBV29-1; J: TRBJ1-2; size: -
CDR3: CASSGDREETQYF; DNA: TGTGCCAGCAGCGGAGACAGGGAAGAGACCCAGTACTTC; D: TRBD1; length: 13; V: TRBV5-6; J: TRBJ2-5; size: -
CDR3: CASSATGGPYEQYF; DNA: TGTGCCAGCAGCGCTACAGGGGGGCCCTACGAGCAGTACTTC; D: TRBD1; length: 14; V: TRBV9; J: TRBJ2-7; size: -
CDR3: CASSYAGADTQYF; DNA: TGTGCCAGCAGTTACGCGGGGGCAGATACGCAGTATTTT; D: TRBD2; length: 13; V: TRBV6-6; J: TRBJ2-3; size: few
CDR3: CASSQVLLSTDTQYF; DNA: TGCGCCAGCAGCCAAGTCTTGTTAAGCACAGATACGCAGTATTTT; D: -; length: 15; V: TRBV4-1; J: TRBJ2-3; size: -
CDR3: CASSPGLAGGNEQFF; DNA: TGTGCCAGCTCACCTGGACTAGCGGGAGGAAATGAGCAGTTCTTC; D: TRBD2; length: 15; V: TRBV18; J: TRBJ2-1; size: -
CDR3: CASTYTTGGYGYTF; DNA: TGTGCCAGCACTTATACGACGGGAGGGTATGGCTACACCTTC; D: -; length: 14; V: TRBV6-6; J: TRBJ1-2; size: -
CDR3: CASSFGQGKGWTEAFF; DNA: TGCGCCAGCAGCTTTGGTCAGGGGAAAGGTTGGACTGAAGCTTTCTTT; D: -; length: 16; V: TRBV5-1; J: TRBJ1-1; size: -
CDR3: CASTSDRNYGYTF; DNA: TGTGCCAGCACCTCCGACAGGAACTATGGCTACACCTTC; D: -; length: 13; V: TRBV9; J: TRBJ1-2; size: -
CDR3: CASSHPTGHQETQYF; DNA: TGCGCCAGCAGTCACCCGACAGGCCACCAAGAGACCCAGTACTTC; D: -; length: 15; V: TRBV23-1; J: TRBJ2-5; size: -
CDR3: CASSWGTTKGEKLFF; DNA: TGCGCCAGCAGTTGGGGGACAACCAAAGGGGAAAAACTGTTTTTT; D: -; length: 15; V: TRBV5-1; J: TRBJ1-4; size: few
CDR3: CASSYFAGGAPTSEQYF; DNA: TGTGCCAGCAGTTACTTTGCAGGGGGCGCCCCCACAAGCGAGCAGTACTTC; D: TRBD1; length: 17; V: TRBV6-2/TRBV6-3; J: TRBJ2-7; size: -
CDR3: CASSYSATRGRGKLFF; DNA: TGTGCCAGCAGTTATTCCGCCACGCGGGGAAGGGGAAAACTGTTTTTT; D: -; length: 16; V: TRBV6-5; J: TRBJ1-4; size: -
CDR3: CASSLVAGLNTEAFF; DNA: TGTGCCAGCAGTTTAGTCGCAGGATTGAACACTGAAGCTTTCTTT; D: -; length: 15; V: TRBV28; J: TRBJ1-1; size: -
CDR3: CASSQDRTGTGGFFSGNTIYF; DNA: TGCGCCAGCAGCCAAGATCGCACCGGGACAGGGGGTTTTTTCTCTGGAAACACCATATATTTT; D: TRBD1; length: 21; V: TRBV4-1; J: TRBJ1-3; size: -
CDR3: CASAKTGNTGELFF; DNA: TGCGCCAGCGCCAAGACAGGGAACACCGGGGAGCTGTTTTTT; D: -; length: 14; V: TRBV23-1; J: TRBJ2-2; size: -
CDR3: CASSFHSITGGTEAFF; DNA: TGTGCCAGCAGTTTCCACTCTATTACAGGGGGCACTGAAGCTTTCTTT; D: TRBD1; length: 16; V: TRBV28; J: TRBJ1-1; size: few
CDR3: CASSFFGTREEKLFF; DNA: TGCGCCAGCAGCTTTTTTGGGACACGGGAAGAAAAACTGTTTTTT; D: -; length: 15; V: TRBV4-1; J: TRBJ1-4; size: -
CDR3: CASSQTTGLVGNTIYF; DNA: TGTGCCAGCAGCCAGACGACAGGGCTTGTGGGAAACACCATATATTTT; D: TRBD1; length: 16; V: TRBV7-2; J: TRBJ1-3; size: -
CDR3: CASSLARDQPQHF; DNA: TGTGCCAGCAGTTTAGCGCGGGACCAGCCCCAGCATTTT; D: -; length: 13; V: TRBV12-3/TRBV12-4; J: TRBJ1-5; size: -
CDR3: CASSVGQGTYGYTF; DNA: TGTGCCAGCAGCGTAGGGCAGGGAACCTATGGCTACACCTTC; D: -; length: 14; V: TRBV9; J: TRBJ1-2; size: -
CDR3: CASSPRQGATYGYTF; DNA: TGTGCCAGCAGTCCCAGACAGGGGGCGACCTATGGCTACACCTTC; D: TRBD1; length: 15; V: TRBV6-5; J: TRBJ1-2; size: -
CDR3: CSARAREAFF; DNA: TGCAGTGCTAGAGCCAGAGAAGCTTTCTTT; D: -; length: 10; V: TRBV20-1; J: TRBJ1-1; size: once
CDR3: CASSSHKNMNTEAFF; DNA: TGTGCCAGCAGTTCGCACAAGAACATGAACACTGAAGCTTTCTTT; D: -; length: 15; V: TRBV28; J: TRBJ1-1; size: -
CDR3: CASSPRPMTYNEQFF; DNA: TGTGCCAGCAGTCCCAGACCGATGACTTACAATGAGCAGTTCTTC; D: -; length: 15; V: TRBV6-4; J: TRBJ2-1; size: -
CDR3: CASRQGGYEQYF; DNA: TGTGCCAGCAGACAAGGGGGCTACGAGCAGTACTTC; D: -; length: 12; V: TRBV28; J: TRBJ2-7; size: -
CDR3: CASTRGGAENIQYF; DNA: TGTGCCAGTACCCGGGGAGGCGCGGAAAACATTCAGTACTTC; D: -; length: 14; V: TRBV19; J: TRBJ2-4; size: -
CDR3: CASSLVASSGIGETQYF; DNA: TGTGCCAGCAGCTTAGTTGCCTCTAGCGGGATTGGAGAGACCCAGTACTTC; D: TRBD2; length: 17; V: TRBV11-2; J: TRBJ2-5; size: -
CDR3: CASSLKTGANTEAFF; DNA: TGTGCCAGCTCACTTAAGACAGGGGCGAACACTGAAGCTTTCTTT; D: TRBD1; length: 15; V: TRBV18; J: TRBJ1-1; size: -
CDR3: CATSDRYRHYGYTF; DNA: TGTGCCACCAGTGATCGGTACAGGCACTATGGCTACACCTTC; D: -; length: 14; V: TRBV24-1; J: TRBJ1-2; size: -
CDR3: CASSPDRLYYYEQYF; DNA: TGTGCCAGCAGTCCAGACAGACTTTACTACTACGAGCAGTACTTC; D: -; length: 15; V: TRBV27; J: TRBJ2-7; size: -
CDR3: CASSFIDRVEAFF; DNA: TGCGCCAGCAGCTTTATTGACCGGGTTGAAGCTTTCTTT; D: -; length: 13; V: TRBV5-1; J: TRBJ1-1; size: -